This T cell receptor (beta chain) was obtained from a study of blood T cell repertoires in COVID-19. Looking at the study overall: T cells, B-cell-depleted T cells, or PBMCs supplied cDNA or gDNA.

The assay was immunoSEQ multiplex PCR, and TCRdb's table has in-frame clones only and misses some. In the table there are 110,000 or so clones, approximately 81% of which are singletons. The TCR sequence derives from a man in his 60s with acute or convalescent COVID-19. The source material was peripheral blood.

The CDR3 protein is CASRQGFLSYEQYF. In nucleotides, the CDR3 is TGTGCCAGCAGACAGGGATTCCTCTCCTACGAGCAGTACTTC. The chain joins TRBV6-5 to TRBJ2-7; D possibly corresponds to TRBD1 (6 bases). Per germline, CDR1 MNHEY and CDR2 SVGAGI. Trimming left V 6 bases short and J 0 bases short, with 12 bases between. There are 14 residues in the CDR3.